This TCR beta chain was identified during a study of T cell changes during pregnancy in multiple sclerosis. Clones were read by immunoSEQ multiplex PCR, and TCRdb kept only the in-frame ones, dropping some. The table shows over 35,000 clones, with less than 95% occurring only once. The germline V and J ends were trimmed by 2 bases and 4 bases, with 8 bases remaining between them. Looked up from germline, CDR1 is MNHEY and CDR2 is SVGAGI. This CDR3 has 14 residues. V is TRBV6-5 and J is TRBJ2-2; D might be TRBD2 (7 bases). The clonotype comes from a female donor with multiple sclerosis, enrolled in a pregnancy study. Material: CD8+ T cells from peripheral blood mononuclear cells, obtained in the first trimester of pregnancy. The CDR3, as DNA: TGTGCCAGCAGTTACAGGGGGGGCACCGGGGAGCTGTTTTTT. Protein sequence: CASSYRGGTGELFF.